This TCR beta chain was recorded in a study of technical replicates of blood from several donors. Germline CDR1 reads SGHDT; CDR2 reads YYEEEE. This CDR3 region has 15 residues. Trimming left V 0 bases short and J 0 bases short, with 7 bases between. Profiled with immunoSEQ multiplex PCR; TCRdb holds only in-frame clones, not every one. The table shows tens of thousands of clones, with over 90% occurring only once. The clonotype was recovered from a human donor in good health. This chain links TRBV5-6 with TRBJ2-1, with D tentatively TRBD1 (5 bases). The sequenced sample consisted of T cells isolated from PBMCs. CDR3 residues: CASSLVRGSYNEQFF. CDR3 sequence (DNA): TGTGCCAGCAGCTTGGTAAGGGGCTCCTACAATGAGCAGTTCTTC.